These 15 T cell receptor beta chains were all obtained from the same sample, sequenced in a study of molecular identifiers for immune sequencing clone quantification. Via MiXCR, TCRdb re-called the PCR reads, giving one row per CDR3 protein. The profile shows over 600,000 distinct CDR3 sequences, about 20% of them singletons. The sample was naive CD8+ T cells from blood, with Jurkat cell RNA spiked in. Noted subset: FACS-sorted CD8+CD4-CCR7+CD45RA+ naive T cells. The receptors were sampled from a human donor in good health. Some libraries in this study had Jurkat cell RNA spiked in.

This clonotype was observed a few times. This chain uses TRBV28 with TRBJ1-4, with TRBD1 identical over 10 bases. V lost 6 bases and J lost 4; bases outside the gene matches: 11. The germline CDR1 and CDR2 sequences are MDHEN and SYDVKM. The CDR3 has 17 amino acids. CDR3 DNA: TGTGCCAGCAGCCCCCGCGACAGGGGGCCGATTAATGAAAAACTGTTTTTT. It codes for CASSPRDRGPINEKLFF.

This clonotype came up many times. The chain couples TRBV7-2 to TRBJ1-3; D ambiguous. V gave up 4 bases and J gave up 0 bases, with 10 bases separating them. The CDR3 has 15 amino acids. In germline, CDR1 is SGHTA, CDR2 FQGNSA. The CDR3 sequence is CASSSDISSGNTIYF. The CDR3 DNA sequence: TGTGCCAGCAGCTCCGACATCTCCTCTGGAAACACCATATATTTT.

This clonotype was recorded at least ten times. This sequence joins TRBV11-2 and TRBJ2-1, with TRBD1 matching over 7 bases. CDR1 is SGHAT and CDR2 is FQNNGV in the germline V gene. Germline trimming cut 1 base from V and 0 bases from J; bases unmatched to any gene: 3. CDR3 length: 16 amino acids. The CDR3 is CASSLGAGGSYNEQFF. CDR3 DNA: TGTGCCAGCAGCTTAGGGGCAGGGGGCTCCTACAATGAGCAGTTCTTC.

This clonotype showed up many times. This chain connects TRBV14 to TRBJ2-3; D is ambiguous. Germline values: CDR1 SGHDN, CDR2 FVKESK. V was pared by 4 bases and J by 0 bases, with 14 bases between. This CDR3 contains 16 residues. CDR3 sequence (DNA): TGTGCCAGCAGCCTTTTGGGCTCCTCTAGCACAGATACGCAGTATTTT. This encodes CASSLLGSSSTDTQYF. Together with reference TRBV14 and TRBJ2-3, the CDR3 gives the full variable domain: EAGVTQFPSHSVIEKGQTVTLRCDPISGHDNLYWYRRVMGKEIKFLLHFVKESKQDESGMPNNRFLAERTGGTYSTLKVQPAELEDSGVYFCASSLLGSSSTDTQYFGPGTRLTVL.

This clonotype was found many times. V gene TRBV20-1 combines with J gene TRBJ2-7; D ambiguous. CDR1 is DFQATT, CDR2 SNEGSKA, per germline (reference sequence). Trimming removed 2 bases at V and 3 bases at J, with 8 bases between. The CDR3 runs to 12 residues. The CDR3 coding sequence is TGCAGTGCTAGAATGGGGTACTACGAGCAGTACTTC. It yields the protein CSARMGYYEQYF.

Notes on this clonotype: A clone one base away is much larger, so this may be a read error. This rearrangement joins TRBV19 to TRBJ2-1; D perhaps matches TRBD1 (5 bases). V lost 8 bases, J lost 10 bases, and 18 bases lay in between. The CDR3 is 13 amino acids. Looked up from germline, CDR1 is LNHDA and CDR2 is SQIVND (reference sequence). Here the CDR3 DNA reads TGTGCCAGTCAAGACAGACTCTCCTACGAGCAGTTCTTC. This gives the protein CASQDRLSYEQFF. Using reference TRBV19 and TRBJ2-1 for the parts outside the CDR3, the full variable domain is DGGITQSPKYLFRKEGQNVTLSCEQNLNHDAMYWYRQDPGQGLRLIYYSQIVNDFQKGDIAEGYSVSREKKESFPLTVTSAQKNPTAFYLCASQDRLSYEQFFGPGTRLTVL.

The chain employs TRBV7-9 and TRBJ1-1; D is unclear. V shed 7 bases and J shed 1 base, with 10 bases lying between them. Germline CDR1 and CDR2: SEHNR and FQNEAQ (reference sequence). The CDR3 loop spans 13 amino acids. The CDR3 DNA is TGTGCCAGCAACCCTACTCAGAACACTGAAGCTTTCTTT. Translation gives CASNPTQNTEAFF. The variable domain in full, with the rest retrieved from reference TRBV7-9 and TRBJ1-1, is DTGVSQNPRHKITKRGQNVTFRCDPISEHNRLYWYRQTLGQGPEFLTYFQNEAQLEKSRLLSDRFSAERPKGSFSTLEIQRTEQGDSAMYLCASNPTQNTEAFFGQGTRLTVV.

The chain has TRBV4-3 and TRBJ1-4; D is perhaps TRBD1 (6 bases). The length of the CDR3 is 16 residues. Germline V lookup: CDR1 LGHNA, CDR2 YSLEER. Trimming removed 2 bases at V and 5 bases at J, with 15 bases between. CDR3 region: CASSQNQGNTNEKLFF. For the CDR3, the DNA is TGCGCCAGCAGCCAAAATCAGGGGAACACAAATGAAAAACTGTTTTTT.

This clonotype came up many times. V usage is TRBV4-1 and J usage is TRBJ1-1; possible D gene TRBD1, 6 bases. Trimming took 2 bases from V and 6 from J, leaving 13 bases between them. Germline-derived CDR1 and CDR2 are MGHRA and YSYEKL. The CDR3 is made up of 14 amino acids. Here the CDR3 reads CASSQIGQSPEAFF. The CDR3 DNA follows: TGCGCCAGCAGCCAAATAGGACAGAGCCCTGAAGCTTTCTTT.

Many counts were recorded for this clonotype. The chain couples TRBV19 to TRBJ2-3; possible D gene TRBD2, 6 bases. Germline V gene sequence: CDR1 LNHDA, CDR2 SQIVND (reference sequence). The CDR3 contains 15 residues. The V end lost 3 bases, the J end lost 0 bases, and 10 bases lay between the germline ends. The CDR3 coding sequence is TGTGCCAGTAGTATTTGGGGGACTAGCACAGATACGCAGTATTTT. The encoded protein is CASSIWGTSTDTQYF.

This clonotype came up many times. The chain links TRBV5-1 to TRBJ1-1; 7 bases are shared with TRBD1. J gave up 7 bases and V 1 base, and 7 bases lay outside the gene matches. The CDR3 runs to 14 residues. Germline values: CDR1 SGHRS, CDR2 YFSETQ. The CDR3 reads CASSLHGTAIEAFF. For the CDR3, the DNA is TGCGCCAGCAGCTTGCATGGGACAGCAATTGAAGCTTTCTTT.

This clonotype was seen many times. The rearrangement uses TRBV5-1 and TRBJ2-7, with a possible D match to TRBD1 (5 bases). Per germline, CDR1 SGHRS and CDR2 YFSETQ. With 5 bases removed from V and 1 base from J, the gap between germline ends came to 13 bases. CDR3 size: 14 residues. In nucleotides, the CDR3 is TGCGCCAGCAGACAGGATCGAGCTTCCTACGAGCAGTACTTC. Protein: CASRQDRASYEQYF.

This clonotype was counted ten times or more. This chain joins TRBV5-6 and TRBJ2-7, with a possible D match to TRBD2 (6 bases). CDR1 and CDR2 (germline): SGHDT, YYEEEE. CDR3 length equals 14 residues. V was shortened by 4 bases and J by 2 bases, with 13 bases between the two germline ends. CDR3 sequence: CASSPRGYPYEQYF. CDR3 coding DNA: TGTGCCAGCAGCCCCCGGGGGTACCCCTACGAGCAGTACTTC.

V usage is TRBV4-1 and J usage is TRBJ2-5, with 11 bases fitting TRBD2. This CDR3 is built from 16 residues. Germline V gene data show CDR1 as MGHRA and CDR2 as YSYEKL. The ends lost 1 base at V and 5 bases at J; junction bases unmatched: 6. The CDR3 DNA reads TGCGCCAGCAGCCAAGTAGCGGGGGGGCCGGGTGAGACCCAGTACTTC. Residues: CASSQVAGGPGETQYF.

This clonotype has more than one count but fewer than ten. J is TRBJ1-1 and V is TRBV30; 11 bases line up with TRBD1. The V gene end was trimmed by 4 bases and the J gene end by 10 bases; junction bases not matched to a gene: 8. The germline V gene has CDR1 GTSNPN and CDR2 SVGIG (reference sequence). The CDR3 is 13 amino acids. The CDR3 DNA follows: TGTGCCTGGACTCCGGGACAGGGGGTTTTAGCTTTCTTT. Translation: CAWTPGQGVLAFF. The variable domain in full, completed from reference TRBV30 and TRBJ1-1, reads SQTIHQWPATLVQPVGSPLSLECTVEGTSNPNLYWYRQAAGRGLQLLFYSVGIGQISSEVPQNLSASRPQDRQFILSSKKLLLSDSGFYLCAWTPGQGVLAFFGQGTRLTVV.